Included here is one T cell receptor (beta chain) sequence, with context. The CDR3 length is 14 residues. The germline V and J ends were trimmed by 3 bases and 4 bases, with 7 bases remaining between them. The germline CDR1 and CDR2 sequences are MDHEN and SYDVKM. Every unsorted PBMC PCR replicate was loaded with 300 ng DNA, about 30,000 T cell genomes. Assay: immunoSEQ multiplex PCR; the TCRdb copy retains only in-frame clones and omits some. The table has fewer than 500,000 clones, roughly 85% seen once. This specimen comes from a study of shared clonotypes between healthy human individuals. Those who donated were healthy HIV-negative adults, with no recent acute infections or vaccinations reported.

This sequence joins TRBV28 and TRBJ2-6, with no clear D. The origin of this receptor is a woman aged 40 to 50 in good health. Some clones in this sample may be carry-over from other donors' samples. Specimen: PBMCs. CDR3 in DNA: TGTGCCAGCAGTTTCCTCTTGGGGGCCAACGTCCTGACTTTC. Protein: CASSFLLGANVLTF. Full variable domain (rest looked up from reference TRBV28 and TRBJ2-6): DVKVTQSSRYLVKRTGEKVFLECVQDMDHENMFWYRQDPGLGLRLIYFSYDVKMKEKGDIPEGYSVSREKKERFSLILESASTNQTSMYLCASSFLLGANVLTFGAGSRLTVL.